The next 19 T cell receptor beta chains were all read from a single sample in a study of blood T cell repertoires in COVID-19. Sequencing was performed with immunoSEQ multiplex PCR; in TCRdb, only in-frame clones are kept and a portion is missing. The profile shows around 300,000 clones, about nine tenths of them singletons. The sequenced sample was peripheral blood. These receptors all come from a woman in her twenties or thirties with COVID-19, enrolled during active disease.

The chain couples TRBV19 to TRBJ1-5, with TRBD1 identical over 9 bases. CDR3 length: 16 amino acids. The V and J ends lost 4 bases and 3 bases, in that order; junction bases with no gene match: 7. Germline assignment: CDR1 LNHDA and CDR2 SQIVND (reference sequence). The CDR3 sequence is CASSTRDRAFNQPQHF. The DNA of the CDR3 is TGTGCCAGTAGTACCCGGGACAGGGCCTTCAATCAGCCCCAGCATTTT.

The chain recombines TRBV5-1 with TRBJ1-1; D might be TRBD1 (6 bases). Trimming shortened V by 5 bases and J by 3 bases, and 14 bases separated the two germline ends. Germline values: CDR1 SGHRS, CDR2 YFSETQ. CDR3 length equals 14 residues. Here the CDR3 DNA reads TGCGCCAGCAGGGGGCCCGGGACATACACTGAAGCTTTCTTT. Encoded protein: CASRGPGTYTEAFF.

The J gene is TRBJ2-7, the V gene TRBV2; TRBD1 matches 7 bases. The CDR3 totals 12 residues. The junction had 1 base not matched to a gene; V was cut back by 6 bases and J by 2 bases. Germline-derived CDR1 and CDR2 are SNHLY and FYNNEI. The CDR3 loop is CASSGTAYEQYF. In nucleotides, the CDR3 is TGTGCCAGCAGCGGGACAGCCTACGAGCAGTACTTC.

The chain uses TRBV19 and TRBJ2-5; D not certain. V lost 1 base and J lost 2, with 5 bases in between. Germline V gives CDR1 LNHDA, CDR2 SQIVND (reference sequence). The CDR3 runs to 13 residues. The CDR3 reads CASSIARQETQYF. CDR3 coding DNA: TGTGCCAGTAGTATAGCTCGTCAAGAGACCCAGTACTTC.

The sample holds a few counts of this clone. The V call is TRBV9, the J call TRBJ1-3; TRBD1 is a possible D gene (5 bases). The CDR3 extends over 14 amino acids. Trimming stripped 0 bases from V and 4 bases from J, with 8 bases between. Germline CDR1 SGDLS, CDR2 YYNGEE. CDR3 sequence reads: CASSVEGLGNTIYF. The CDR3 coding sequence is TGTGCCAGCAGCGTAGAGGGGCTCGGAAACACCATATATTTT.

In DNA, the CDR3 is TGTGCCAGCTCACCACCTCTGACCGGGGAGCTGTTTTTT. Protein: CASSPPLTGELFF. The V call is TRBV18, the J call TRBJ2-2; D is ambiguous. Trimming cost V 0 bases and J 5 bases, with 4 bases left between them. The CDR3 length is 13 residues. Looked up from germline, CDR1 is KGHSH and CDR2 is LQKENI.

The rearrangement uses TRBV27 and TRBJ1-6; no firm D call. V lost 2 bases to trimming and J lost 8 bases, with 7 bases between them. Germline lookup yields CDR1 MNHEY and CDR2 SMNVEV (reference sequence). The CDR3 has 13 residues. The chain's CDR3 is CASSLIRDSPLHF. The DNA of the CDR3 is TGTGCCAGCAGTTTAATTCGGGATTCACCCCTCCACTTT.

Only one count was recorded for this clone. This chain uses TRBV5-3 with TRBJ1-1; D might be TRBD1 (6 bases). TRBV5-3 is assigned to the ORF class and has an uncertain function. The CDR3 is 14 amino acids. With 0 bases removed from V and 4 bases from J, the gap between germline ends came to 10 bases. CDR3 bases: TGTGCCAGAAGCTTGGGGGGGCTGGGCACTGAAGCTTTCTTT. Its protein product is CARSLGGLGTEAFF.

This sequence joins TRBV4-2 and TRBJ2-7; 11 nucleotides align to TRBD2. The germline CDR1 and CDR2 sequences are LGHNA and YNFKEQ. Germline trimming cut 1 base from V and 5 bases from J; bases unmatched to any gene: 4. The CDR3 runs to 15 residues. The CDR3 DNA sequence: TGTGCCAGCAGCCAAGGCGCACTAGCGGGAGACGAGCAGTACTTC. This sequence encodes CASSQGALAGDEQYF.

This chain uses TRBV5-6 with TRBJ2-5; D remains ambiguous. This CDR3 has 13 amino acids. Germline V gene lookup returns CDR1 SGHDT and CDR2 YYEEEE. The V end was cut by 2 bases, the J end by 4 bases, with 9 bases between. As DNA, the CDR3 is TGTGCCAGCAGCTTCCAGGTGTCAGAGACCCAGTACTTC. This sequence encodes CASSFQVSETQYF.

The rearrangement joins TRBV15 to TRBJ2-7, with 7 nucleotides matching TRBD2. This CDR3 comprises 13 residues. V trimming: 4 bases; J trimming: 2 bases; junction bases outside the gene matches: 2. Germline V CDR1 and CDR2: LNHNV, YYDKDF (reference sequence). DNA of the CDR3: TGTGCCACCAGCATCAGCGGGGCCTACGAGCAGTACTTC. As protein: CATSISGAYEQYF. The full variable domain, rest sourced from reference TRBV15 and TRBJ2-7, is DAMVIQNPRYQVTQFGKPVTLSCSQTLNHNVMYWYQQKSSQAPKLLFHYYDKDFNNEADTPDNFQSRRPNTSFCFLDIRSPGLGDTAMYLCATSISGAYEQYFGPGTRLTVT.

CDR3 coding DNA: TGTGCCAGCAGCCCCCAGACAGGGTCCGGTTCACCCCTCCACTTT. The encoded protein is CASSPQTGSGSPLHF. The chain links TRBV5-4 to TRBJ1-6; TRBD1 matches at 7 bases. J was trimmed by 9 bases and V by 4 bases; bases with no gene match: 10. From germline, CDR1 is SGHNT and CDR2 YYREEE (reference sequence). CDR3 length: 15 residues.

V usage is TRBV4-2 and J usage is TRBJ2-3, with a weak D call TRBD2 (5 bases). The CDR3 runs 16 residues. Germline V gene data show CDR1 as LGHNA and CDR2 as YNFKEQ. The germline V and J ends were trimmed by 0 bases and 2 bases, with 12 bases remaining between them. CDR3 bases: TGTGCCAGCAGCCAAGACCGAACGGGAAACACAGATACGCAGTATTTT. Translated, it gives CASSQDRTGNTDTQYF.

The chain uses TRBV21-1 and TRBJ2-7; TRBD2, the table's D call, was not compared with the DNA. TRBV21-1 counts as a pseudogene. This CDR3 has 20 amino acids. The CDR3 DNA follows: TGTGCCAGCAGCAATTACGGGACTAGCGGGAGGGCCGCGGGTCACGACGAGCAGTACTTC. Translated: CASSNYGTSGRAAGHDEQYF.

The chain's CDR3 is CASSSGLAGSFF. The CDR3 DNA sequence: TGTGCCAGCAGCTCCGGACTAGCGGGATCGTTCTTC. The J gene is TRBJ2-1, the V gene TRBV2, with TRBD2 identical over 12 bases. CDR1 is SNHLY and CDR2 is FYNNEI in the germline V gene. The CDR3 spans 12 residues. V dropped 6 bases and J dropped 15; count of bases not matched to a gene: 6.

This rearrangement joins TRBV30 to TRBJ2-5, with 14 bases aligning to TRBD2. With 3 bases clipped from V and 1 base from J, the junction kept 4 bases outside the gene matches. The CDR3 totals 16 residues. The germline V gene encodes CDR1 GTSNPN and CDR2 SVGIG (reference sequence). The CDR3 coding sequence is TGTGCCTGGAGGACGGGACTAGCGGGGGCCCAAGAGACCCAGTACTTC. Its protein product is CAWRTGLAGAQETQYF.

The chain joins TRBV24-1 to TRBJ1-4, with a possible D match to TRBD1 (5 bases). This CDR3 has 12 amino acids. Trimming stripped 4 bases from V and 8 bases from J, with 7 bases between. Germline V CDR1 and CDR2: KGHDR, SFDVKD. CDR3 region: CATSDHREKLFF. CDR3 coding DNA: TGTGCCACCAGTGACCACAGGGAAAAACTGTTTTTT.

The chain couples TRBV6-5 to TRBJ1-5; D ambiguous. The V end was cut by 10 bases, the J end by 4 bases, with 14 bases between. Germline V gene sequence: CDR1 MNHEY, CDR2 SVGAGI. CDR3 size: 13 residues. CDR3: CATMKNLNQPQHF. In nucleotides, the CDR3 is TGTGCCACCATGAAGAACTTAAATCAGCCCCAGCATTTT.

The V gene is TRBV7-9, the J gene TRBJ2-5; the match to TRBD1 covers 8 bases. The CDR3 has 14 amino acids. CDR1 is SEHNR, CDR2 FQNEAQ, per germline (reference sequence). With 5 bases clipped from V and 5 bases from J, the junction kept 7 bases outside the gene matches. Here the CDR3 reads CASSGSGGLETQYF. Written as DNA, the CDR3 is TGTGCCAGCAGCGGATCAGGGGGCTTGGAGACCCAGTACTTC.